The text below deals with one T cell receptor (beta chain). Its specificity is not known. Germline V gene data show CDR1 as LGHNT and CDR2 as FRNRAP. The V end was cut by 0 bases, the J end by 4 bases, with 6 bases between. CDR3 length: 13 amino acids. This sample stems from a study of cytomegalovirus exposure and HLA in healthy donors. Study-level results: For presence/absence analyses, sequencing depth was assumed to be roughly uniform across donors. The classifier reportedly diagnosed cytomegalovirus status with high sensitivity and specificity. Being indistinguishable, some V segments were excluded, TRBV6-2 and TRBV6-3 among them.

The study ran its PCR with 60 Vbeta and 13 Jbeta primers. Method: immunoSEQ multiplex PCR; TCRdb's copy keeps in-frame clones and lacks some. This sample has about 130,000 clones, with about 81% found just once. The sequenced material came from PBMCs. The J gene is TRBJ2-5, the V gene TRBV12-5, with unresolved D. This TCR came from a woman aged 25-40 years in good health and CMV-seronegative. Written as DNA, the CDR3 is TGTGCTAGTGGTTTGGTACTACTAGAGACCCAGTACTTC. As protein: CASGLVLLETQYF.